This entry concerns a single T cell receptor beta chain. It has no known antigen specificity. The input lacks base qualities; no much larger clone sits a single base away. These data come from a study of vaccination effects on CD4 cells after COVID-19 (dated by TCRdb to between 2022 and 2023). About the full investigation: Each participant got two doses of an mRNA SARS-CoV-2 vaccine, either BNT162b2 or mRNA-1273. Altogether, around 11 COVID-19 convalescent patients and several SARS-CoV-2-naive healthy vaccine recipients made up the full study. The Oncomine TCR Beta short-read assay on an Illumina iSeq 100 was used to sequence cultures from other donors in the study. In both COVID-19 convalescent patients and infection-naive vaccine recipients, the study compared SARS-CoV-2 spike-specific CD4+ TCR repertoires from before mRNA vaccination with those from after it. The full study reports these points: Clones induced by infection and clones induced by vaccination both contracted markedly at late timepoints after vaccination, which fits with T cell responses waning over time. The study was limited by a small number of convalescent patients, and early post-infection timepoints were lacking. Among healthy vaccine recipients, nearly all vaccine-induced clones were SARS-CoV-2 mono-reactive, and only 1 of 255 was cross-reactive with common cold coronaviruses.

The ViraFEST assay stimulated PBMC with viral peptide pools and then used TCR sequencing to identify antigen-specific CD4+ T cell clonotypes by expansion. After more than nine days of culture, CD4+ T cells were isolated with the EasySep CD4+ T cell isolation kit. The absence of prior SARS-CoV-2 infection in healthy vaccine recipients was confirmed by negative nucleocapsid antibodies before and after vaccination. About 2 million PBMC per well were cultured in IMDM with about 4.6% human AB serum, 10 IU/ml IL-2 and gentamicin, plus 10 ug/ml peptides. Half of the culture medium was replaced with fresh IL-2-containing medium on days 3 and 7. Unless noted otherwise, every peptide stimulation condition was cultured in triplicate wells. Using Ficoll-Paque Plus gradient centrifugation, PBMC were separated from whole blood and then either used fresh or cryopreserved at -140C. The overlapping peptide pools covered the spike proteins of SARS-CoV-2 as well as those of the common cold coronaviruses HCoV-NL63, HCoV-OC43 and HCoV-229E. Genomic DNA was extracted from cultured CD4+ T cells with the QIAamp micro DNA kit.

To prepare the library, the immunoSEQ multiplex PCR assay was applied. DNA from the CD4+ T cells that had been cultured and isolated underwent TCR beta CDR3 sequencing. The authors' analysis ran thus. Non-productive TCR sequences were removed, reads were trimmed to the CDR3 region, and CDR3s of at least 7 amino acids were retained. The MANAFEST web app was used to pick out antigen-specific clonotypes by comparing their expansion in peptide wells with that in reference cultures. Positive clones required FDR<0.05 expansion versus reference and all other wells, odds ratio above 5, and frequency above 0.1% in two replicate wells. Clonotypes significantly expanded in SARS-CoV-2 spike wells and in at least one common cold coronavirus spike condition were defined as cross-reactive. CDR3 similarity was assessed by Levenshtein distance using the stringdist R package, and unrooted trees were constructed with ape in R 3.6.1. Drawn from immuneACCESS, this table holds only the in-frame rearrangements with V and J called that TCRdb kept. Clones are partly lost; checked studies trace under half to an unresolved V gene and leave the rest unexplained. From that table come the V and J calls and clone size; the DNA was used to work out D and trimming. Recorded for this sample are 25,000 to 35,000 clones; approximately 72% of them occurred a single time. Approximately 29% of the sample lies in the top ten.

The germline V gene gives CDR1 as KGHDR and CDR2 as SFDVKD. From its cysteine to its phenylalanine, the CDR3 spans 16 amino acids. Of the read, only the CDR3 DNA is kept; its 48 bases are in frame from base 1. V is cut back by 4 bases and J by 4 bases, with 6 bases in the junction unmatched. The source is a human donor who received a COVID-19 vaccine. The material was CD4+ T cells from PBMCs cultured with SARS-CoV-2 spike peptides, obtained before COVID-19 vaccination. The label giving this sample's cell subset or site can be read as: SARS-CoV-2 spike overlapping peptide pool stimulation. The chain is encoded by TRBV24-1 joined to TRBJ2-2, with 9 junctional bases fitting TRBD1. The DNA sequence is as follows: TGTGCCACCAGTGACCCCGGACAGGGGCTCACCGGGGAGCTGTTTTTT. Its coded protein is CATSDPGQGLTGELFF.